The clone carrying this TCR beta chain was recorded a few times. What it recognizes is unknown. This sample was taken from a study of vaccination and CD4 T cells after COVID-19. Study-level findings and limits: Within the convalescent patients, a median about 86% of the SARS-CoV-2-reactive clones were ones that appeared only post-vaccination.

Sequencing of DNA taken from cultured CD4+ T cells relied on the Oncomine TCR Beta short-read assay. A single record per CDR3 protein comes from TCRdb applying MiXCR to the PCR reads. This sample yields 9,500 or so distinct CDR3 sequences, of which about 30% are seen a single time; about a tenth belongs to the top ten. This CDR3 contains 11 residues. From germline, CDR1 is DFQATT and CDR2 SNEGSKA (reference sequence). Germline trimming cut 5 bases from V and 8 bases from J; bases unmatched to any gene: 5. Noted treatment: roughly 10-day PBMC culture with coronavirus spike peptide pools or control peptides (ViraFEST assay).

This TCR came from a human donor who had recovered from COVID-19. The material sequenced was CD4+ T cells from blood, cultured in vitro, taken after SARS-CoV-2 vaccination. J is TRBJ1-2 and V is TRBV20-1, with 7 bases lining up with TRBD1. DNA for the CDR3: TGCAGTGCTTTGCAGGGGGGAGGCTACACCTTC. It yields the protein CSALQGGGYTF.